One sample yielded the 17 T cell receptor beta chains listed below, sequenced in a study of T cells in Graves' hyperthyroidism and ophthalmopathy (dated by TCRdb to between 2019 and 2020). Receptors were amplified or captured by multiplex PCR. These reads were obtained on an Illumina HiSeq 2000. TCR beta CDR3 regions were amplified from RNA transcripts. A first-round RT-PCR of the TCR CDR3 used the HTBI primer set with the Qiagen OneStep RT-PCR kit. Using fastp trimming at Q25 and MiXCR clonotype assembly, TCRdb reanalyzed the public sequencing data and kept in-frame beta chains. Rows with one shared CDR3 protein collapse into an entry with the most common genes and DNA. The sample data list over 300,000 distinct CDR3 sequences, and around 14% of these were observed just once. The ten largest clones capture 11% of the sample. Sequencing was carried out using blood. The receptors were sampled from a woman aged 60-75 years with Graves' hyperthyroidism.

The chain combines TRBV6-1 with TRBJ2-5; possibly TRBD2 for D (6 bases). The CDR3 sequence is 13 residues long. The V and J ends lost 5 bases and 6 bases respectively, with 13 bases between them. Looked up from germline, CDR1 is MNHNS and CDR2 is SASEGT. CDR3 amino acids: CASSKTSLQTQYF. Written as DNA, the CDR3 is TGTGCCAGCAGTAAGACTAGTTTGCAGACCCAGTACTTC.

This clonotype was counted ten times or more. At one of its ends the junction is not consistent with the germline gene, which may arise from a read error. The V gene is TRBV7-7, the J gene TRBJ2-7; D not certain. Germline CDR1 reads SSHAT; CDR2 reads FNYEAQ (reference sequence). This CDR3 is 14 amino acids long. This CDR3 reads CASSLAWDSYEQYF. CDR3 bases: TGTGCTAGCAGCTTAGCCTGGGACTCCTACGAGCAGTACTTC.

For this clonotype: This could be a read error, since a much larger clone is one nucleotide away. The chain recombines TRBV5-1 with TRBJ1-2; no definite D call. V was clipped by 3 bases and J by 1 base, with 22 bases between them. Germline lookup yields CDR1 SGHRS and CDR2 YFSETQ. This CDR3 is built from 18 residues. The CDR3 loop is CASSSSGSKGRFNYGYTF. The CDR3 nucleotides are TGCGCCAGCAGCTCGAGTGGGTCAAAAGGGAGATTTAACTATGGCTACACCTTC.

The chain uses TRBV29-1 and TRBJ1-1, with a possible D match to TRBD1 (6 bases). From germline, CDR1 is SQVTM and CDR2 ANQGSEA. This CDR3 spans 13 amino acids. V lost 7 bases and J lost 0, with 12 bases in between. The CDR3 DNA sequence: TGCAGCGGGGGACATATAATGAACACTGAAGCTTTCTTT. Translating gives CSGGHIMNTEAFF. Full variable domain (rest looked up from reference TRBV29-1 and TRBJ1-1): SAVISQKPSRDICQRGTSLTIQCQVDSQVTMMFWYRQQPGQSLTLIATANQGSEATYESGFVIDKFPISRPNLTFSTLTVSNMSPEDSSIYLCSGGHIMNTEAFFGQGTRLTVV.

This clonotype has at least ten counts. The chain carries TRBV19 and TRBJ1-5, with 12 bases matching TRBD1. Germline V gene lookup returns CDR1 LNHDA and CDR2 SQIVND (reference sequence). The J segment lost 2 bases and the V segment lost 4 bases, leaving 3 bases of the junction unmatched. The CDR3 runs 16 residues. The CDR3: CASSRDRGPGNQPQHF. Written as DNA, the CDR3 is TGTGCCAGTAGTAGGGACAGGGGGCCCGGCAATCAGCCCCAGCATTTT.

Comments on this clonotype: A much larger clonotype is one base distant, so this may be a read error. The V and J genes are TRBV11-3 and TRBJ2-7; possibly TRBD2 for D (7 bases). V lost 3 bases and J 5 bases, leaving 20 bases between the germline ends. The germline gives CDR1 SGHNT, CDR2 YENEEA. The CDR3 totals 16 residues. The CDR3, as DNA: TGTGCCAGCAGCTTGTATGGGGGACGGGGGGCACACGAGCAGTACTTC. It yields the protein CASSLYGGRGAHEQYF. Looking up the rest from reference TRBV11-3 and TRBJ2-7 gives the full variable domain: EAGVVQSPRYKIIEKKQPVAFWCNPISGHNTLYWYLQNLGQGPELLIRYENEEAVDDSQLPKDRFSAERLKGVDSTLKIQPAELGDSAVYLCASSLYGGRGAHEQYFGPGTRLTVT.

This clonotype was observed at least ten times. This chain connects TRBV6-5 to TRBJ1-3; D unresolved. Germline CDR1 and CDR2: MNHEY and SVGAGI. This CDR3 has 16 amino acids. The V and J ends lost 0 bases and 0 bases respectively, with 9 bases between them. The CDR3 region is CASSYSTDHSGNTIYF. In DNA form, the CDR3 reads TGTGCCAGCAGTTACTCTACGGATCACTCTGGAAACACCATATATTTT.

V and J are TRBV15 and TRBJ1-4, with 7 bases that match TRBD1. The CDR3 consists of 13 residues. J was trimmed by 8 bases and V by 3 bases; bases with no gene match: 3. Germline values: CDR1 LNHNV, CDR2 YYDKDF (reference sequence). The CDR3 coding sequence is TGTGCCACCAGCAGGGGGACAGTAGAAAAACTGTTTTTT. It is translated as CATSRGTVEKLFF. Based on the CDR3 plus reference TRBV15 and TRBJ1-4, the full variable domain is DAMVIQNPRYQVTQFGKPVTLSCSQTLNHNVMYWYQQKSSQAPKLLFHYYDKDFNNEADTPDNFQSRRPNTSFCFLDIRSPGLGDTAMYLCATSRGTVEKLFFGSGTQLSVL.

As for this clonotype: It may be a read error: a sequence one base away is much more abundant. J is TRBJ1-1 and V is TRBV18; TRBD1 agrees at 7 bases. V was clipped by 6 bases and J by 7 bases; unmatched bases: 11. CDR1 and CDR2 from the germline V gene are KGHSH and LQKENI. The CDR3 has 14 amino acids. The CDR3 sequence is CASSLQGQYDEAFF. CDR3 nucleotides: TGTGCCAGCTCTCTACAGGGACAGTATGATGAAGCTTTCTTT.

This chain uses TRBV29-1 with TRBJ2-7; TRBD1 matches at 7 bases. Per germline, CDR1 SQVTM and CDR2 ANQGSEA. The trim removed 4 bases at V and 2 bases at J, leaving 14 bases unmatched. This CDR3 has 16 amino acids. The CDR3 region is CSVGVRSGRGTYEQYF. In nucleotides, the CDR3 is TGCAGCGTTGGCGTGCGGTCGGGCAGGGGGACCTACGAGCAGTACTTC.

This chain uses TRBV10-3 with TRBJ2-7; no reliable D call. CDR1 is ENHRY, CDR2 SYGVKD, per germline. This CDR3 is 14 amino acids long. V shed 4 bases and J shed 3 bases, with 13 bases lying between them. Here the CDR3 reads CAISVRLTDYEQYF. The CDR3 DNA sequence: TGTGCCATCAGTGTAAGGCTAACCGACTACGAGCAGTACTTC.

Many counts were recorded for this clonotype. This rearrangement joins TRBV5-1 to TRBJ2-1; D is uncertain. This CDR3 spans 14 amino acids. V shed 6 bases and J shed 4 bases, with 14 bases lying between them. Germline loops: CDR1 SGHRS, CDR2 YFSETQ. This CDR3 is CASMGGVGYNEQFF. The CDR3 bases are TGCGCCAGCATGGGTGGTGTAGGGTACAATGAGCAGTTCTTC.

This clonotype showed up many times. The V gene is TRBV11-1, the J gene TRBJ1-2, with D hard to call. Trimming left V 2 bases short and J 11 bases short, with 15 bases between. The CDR3 runs 13 residues. CDR1 SGHAT and CDR2 FQDESV come from the germline V gene (reference sequence). CDR3 nucleotide sequence: TGTGCCAGCAGCTTACGGATTGACGGGTGGTACACCTTC. It translates to CASSLRIDGWYTF.

Many counts were recorded for this clonotype. The rearrangement uses TRBV7-9 and TRBJ2-3, with 8 positions matching TRBD2. CDR1 is SEHNR and CDR2 is FQNEAQ in the germline V gene (reference sequence). V was pared by 1 base and J by 7 bases, with 10 bases of the junction left unmatched. The CDR3 consists of 16 residues. As DNA, the CDR3 is TGTGCCAGCAGCTTAGAAACGGGAGGGCCTCCAAATACGCAGTATTTT. Translated: CASSLETGGPPNTQYF.

This clonotype was observed many times. The chain uses TRBV27 and TRBJ2-1, with a tentative D call TRBD2 (6 bases). There are 14 residues in the CDR3. V lost 6 bases and J lost 4, with 13 bases in between. Germline V gene lookup returns CDR1 MNHEY and CDR2 SMNVEV (reference sequence). In nucleotides, the CDR3 is TGTGCCAGCAGCTCCGGACTAATGTACAATGAGCAGTTCTTC. It is translated as CASSSGLMYNEQFF.

Only a few counts were recorded for this clonotype. The chain uses TRBV19 and TRBJ2-1, with 10 bases identical to TRBD2. Looked up from germline, CDR1 is LNHDA and CDR2 is SQIVND (reference sequence). The CDR3 is 15 amino acids. V shed 10 bases, J shed 2 bases, and the junction held 8 bases outside the gene matches. The CDR3 sequence is CATDTGTSAYNEQFF. The CDR3 bases are TGTGCCACTGACACCGGGACTAGCGCCTACAATGAGCAGTTCTTC.

This clonotype was recorded many times. The gene calls are TRBV30 and TRBJ2-7; D is possibly TRBD2 (5 bases). Germline V gene lookup returns CDR1 GTSNPN and CDR2 SVGIG (reference sequence). Trimming pared 2 bases from V and 3 bases from J, leaving 14 bases between. The CDR3 consists of 14 residues. CDR3: CAWSPAGGGYEQYF. CDR3 DNA: TGTGCCTGGAGTCCCGCCGGCGGAGGCTACGAGCAGTACTTC.